The 4 T cell receptor beta chains reported below all come from one sample, sequenced in a study of tumor and adjacent non-tumor tissue in lung cancer (dated 2018 in TCRdb). RNA was extracted from bulk unsorted tissue and checked for quality with a NanoDrop ND-1000 and an Agilent 2100. Receptor amplification or capture employed multiplex PCR. The sequencer listed for this sample is Illumina HiSeq 2500. TCRbeta libraries were constructed through three rounds of nested PCR with primers (Table S4) according to protocols modified from ARM-PCR. TCRdb reprocessed the public reads (quality trimming at Q25 with fastp, clone calling with MiXCR) and kept in-frame beta chains. All rows with the same CDR3 protein become a single entry with the most common DNA and genes. In all, the sample holds 110,000 or so distinct CDR3 sequences, and around 80% of those were seen once. 30% to 45% of the sample lies in the top ten.

Material: lung tumor tissue. Every receptor here comes from a woman aged 60 to 75 with non-small cell lung cancer.

Regarding this clonotype: Here the CDR3 omits its conserved ending phenylalanine or tryptophan, so a read error is the likely source. No DNA is shown, since the ends of the CDR3 on it are uncertain; the CDR3 is the one TCRdb lists. V usage is TRBV11-2 and J usage is TRBJ1-2. The CDR3 is 12 residues long, counting both termini. Germline V gene data show CDR1 as SGHAT and CDR2 as FQNNGV. The chain's CDR3 is CASSLSSGVYTL.

The V and J genes are TRBV6-2 or TRBV6-3 and TRBJ1-1; D is ambiguous. The germline CDR1 and CDR2 sequences are MNHEY and SVGEGT. The CDR3 runs to 14 residues. The CDR3 loop is CGNSYSSTNTEAFF. In DNA form, the CDR3 reads TGTGGCAACAGTTACTCCTCCACGAACACTGAAGCTTTCTTT.

This chain uses TRBV12-3 or TRBV12-4 with TRBJ1-1, with a weak D call TRBD1 (5 bases). The CDR3 contains 13 residues. V gave up 9 bases and J gave up 6 bases, with 17 bases separating them. The chain's CDR3 is CASNLSEGPEAFF. CDR3 in DNA: TGTGCCAGTAATTTGTCGGAGGGACCTGAAGCTTTCTTT.

This clonotype was counted a few times. This chain uses TRBV12-3 or TRBV12-4 with TRBJ2-3; possible D gene TRBD2, 8 bases. The CDR3 contains 16 residues. V was clipped by 9 bases and J by 2 bases, with 21 bases between them. CDR3 protein: CASHGDSGSPTDTQYF. CDR3 in DNA: TGTGCCAGTCACGGGGACAGCGGGAGCCCCACAGATACGCAGTATTTT.